Detailed here is one T cell receptor beta chain. The antigen is unknown. The data derive from a study of T cells in Graves' hyperthyroidism and ophthalmopathy. Whole-study findings and limits: Ophthalmopathy, as predicted by the model, came a median 6.5 months after the prediction.

Patients were excluded because of uncontrolled infection, other autoimmune disease, pregnancy or lactation. Using RNA transcripts as the source, TCR beta CDR3 regions were amplified. A first-round RT-PCR of the TCR CDR3 used the HTBI primer set. A single record per CDR3 protein comes from TCRdb applying MiXCR to the multiplex PCR reads. The table lists roughly 300,000 distinct CDR3 sequences, 15% to 20% of them singletons. Sample: blood. The receptor was derived from a woman between 45 and 60 years old with Graves' hyperthyroidism.

The CDR3 DNA reads TGCAGTGCCCACCGACAGGGAACCGGGGAGCTGTTTTTT. It specifies CSAHRQGTGELFF. This sequence joins TRBV20-1 and TRBJ2-2, with 7 bases matching TRBD1. The ends lost 6 bases at V and 5 bases at J; junction bases unmatched: 6. The V gene's germline CDR1 is DFQATT and CDR2 SNEGSKA (reference sequence). The CDR3 contains 13 residues.